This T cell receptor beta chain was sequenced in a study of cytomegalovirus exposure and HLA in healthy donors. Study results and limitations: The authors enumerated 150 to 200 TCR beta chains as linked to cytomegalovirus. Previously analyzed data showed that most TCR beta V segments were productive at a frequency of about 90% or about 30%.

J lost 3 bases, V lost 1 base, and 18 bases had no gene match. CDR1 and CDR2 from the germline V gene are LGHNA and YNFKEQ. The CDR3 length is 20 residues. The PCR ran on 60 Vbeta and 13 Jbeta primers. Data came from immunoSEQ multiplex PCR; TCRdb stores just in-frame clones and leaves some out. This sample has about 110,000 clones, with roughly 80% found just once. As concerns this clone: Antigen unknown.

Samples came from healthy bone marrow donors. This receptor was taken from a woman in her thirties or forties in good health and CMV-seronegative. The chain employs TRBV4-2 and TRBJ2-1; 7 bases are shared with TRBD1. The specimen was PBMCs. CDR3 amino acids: CASSQGFTVSGTENYNEQFF. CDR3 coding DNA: TGTGCCAGCAGCCAAGGTTTTACAGTTTCGGGGACAGAGAACTACAATGAGCAGTTCTTC.